These T cell receptor beta chains were read from a single sample in a study of graft-versus-host responses after intestinal transplantation. Using immunoSEQ multiplex PCR, the repertoire was profiled, and TCRdb retains in-frame clones only, with some absent. The data contain about 29,000 clones, 70% to 90% of them singletons. The sample here was PBMCs, taken around 460 days after intestinal transplantation. The receptors were sampled from a human patient who received an intestinal transplant, so some T cells may come from the graft donor. CDR3s include the opening cysteine and the closing phenylalanine or tryptophan. Each record gives: D gene, J gene, V gene, CDR3 length, clone size, CDR3 protein, CDR3 DNA. The D gene is left open where the match is weak. Where a row states a size, it is once, few, many or the class of an expanded clone; other rows omit it.

d_call: .
j_call: TRBJ2-5
v_call: TRBV19
cdr3_length: 13
clone_size: .
cdr3_aa: CASSAWNQETQYF
cdr3_nt: TGTGCCAGTAGTGCTTGGAATCAAGAGACCCAGTACTTC

d_call: TRBD1
j_call: TRBJ1-4
v_call: TRBV7-9
cdr3_length: 18
clone_size: .
cdr3_aa: CASSYPGTGGSTNEKLFF
cdr3_nt: TGTGCCAGCAGCTACCCCGGGACAGGGGGTTCCACTAATGAAAAACTGTTTTTT

d_call: .
j_call: TRBJ2-5
v_call: TRBV6-5
cdr3_length: 15
clone_size: .
cdr3_aa: CASSDIRDWQETQYF
cdr3_nt: TGTGCCAGCAGCGATATACGGGACTGGCAAGAGACCCAGTACTTC

d_call: .
j_call: TRBJ2-1
v_call: TRBV28
cdr3_length: 15
clone_size: once
cdr3_aa: CASSLLDSPRNEQFF
cdr3_nt: TGTGCCAGCAGCCTACTAGACAGCCCTCGGAATGAGCAGTTCTTC

d_call: .
j_call: TRBJ1-5
v_call: TRBV6-1
cdr3_length: 15
clone_size: .
cdr3_aa: CASIGGDSHYQPQHF
cdr3_nt: TGTGCCAGCATCGGGGGGGATTCCCATTATCAGCCCCAGCATTTT

d_call: .
j_call: TRBJ2-5
v_call: TRBV7-9
cdr3_length: 12
clone_size: .
cdr3_aa: CASSRNKETQYF
cdr3_nt: TGTGCCAGCAGTCGAAACAAAGAGACCCAGTACTTC

d_call: TRBD2
j_call: TRBJ2-7
v_call: TRBV5-4
cdr3_length: 16
clone_size: .
cdr3_aa: CASSAGGAGGGEEQYF
cdr3_nt: TGTGCCAGCAGCGCCGGTGGGGCGGGAGGAGGTGAGGAGCAGTACTTC

d_call: .
j_call: TRBJ2-3
v_call: TRBV29-1
cdr3_length: 12
clone_size: .
cdr3_aa: CSVVPDLDTQYF
cdr3_nt: TGCAGCGTTGTCCCCGACCTAGATACGCAGTATTTT

d_call: TRBD2
j_call: TRBJ2-5
v_call: TRBV29-1
cdr3_length: 19
clone_size: .
cdr3_aa: CSVDLGGRTSGWGQETQYF
cdr3_nt: TGCAGCGTGGATCTTGGTGGTCGGACTAGCGGGTGGGGACAAGAGACCCAGTACTTC

d_call: TRBD1
j_call: TRBJ1-2
v_call: TRBV5-1
cdr3_length: 13
clone_size: once
cdr3_aa: CASSFSTGAGYTF
cdr3_nt: TGCGCCAGCAGCTTCTCGACAGGGGCTGGCTACACCTTC

d_call: .
j_call: TRBJ1-1
v_call: TRBV6-1
cdr3_length: 11
clone_size: once
cdr3_aa: CASTGGGGLDF
cdr3_nt: TGTGCCAGCACCGGAGGCGGGGGCCTTGACTTT

d_call: .
j_call: TRBJ2-2
v_call: TRBV29-1
cdr3_length: 13
clone_size: few
cdr3_aa: CSASSWITGELFF
cdr3_nt: TGCAGCGCCAGCTCCTGGATCACCGGGGAGCTGTTTTTT

d_call: .
j_call: TRBJ1-1
v_call: TRBV5-1
cdr3_length: 14
clone_size: .
cdr3_aa: CASSLGGAGTEAFF
cdr3_nt: TGCGCCAGCAGCTTGGGGGGCGCGGGCACTGAAGCTTTCTTT

d_call: .
j_call: TRBJ1-1
v_call: TRBV5-1
cdr3_length: 15
clone_size: .
cdr3_aa: CASSLAEGRNTEAFF
cdr3_nt: TGCGCCAGCAGCTTGGCCGAGGGGCGGAACACTGAAGCTTTCTTT

d_call: .
j_call: TRBJ1-1
v_call: TRBV28
cdr3_length: 16
clone_size: .
cdr3_aa: CASSLWGFGLNTEAFF
cdr3_nt: TGTGCCAGCAGTTTATGGGGGTTTGGGCTGAACACTGAAGCTTTCTTT

d_call: .
j_call: TRBJ2-3
v_call: TRBV6-4
cdr3_length: 14
clone_size: .
cdr3_aa: CARSWVACSDTQYF
cdr3_nt: TGTGCTCGGTCTTGGGTGGCTTGCTCAGATACGCAGTATTTT

d_call: TRBD2
j_call: TRBJ2-3
v_call: TRBV11-2
cdr3_length: 15
clone_size: .
cdr3_aa: CASSGGLVARDTQYF
cdr3_nt: TGTGCCAGCAGCGGGGGACTAGTCGCTCGAGATACGCAGTATTTT

d_call: .
j_call: TRBJ1-2
v_call: TRBV6-5
cdr3_length: 15
clone_size: .
cdr3_aa: CASRGGKRRNYGYTF
cdr3_nt: TGTGCCAGCAGGGGGGGGAAAAGACGGAACTATGGCTACACCTTC

d_call: TRBD1
j_call: TRBJ1-5
v_call: TRBV27
cdr3_length: 15
clone_size: .
cdr3_aa: CASSPGQANNQPQHF
cdr3_nt: TGTGCCAGCAGTCCCGGACAGGCCAACAATCAGCCCCAGCATTTT

d_call: .
j_call: TRBJ2-1
v_call: TRBV5-1
cdr3_length: 16
clone_size: .
cdr3_aa: CATHPGRQSSYNEQFF
cdr3_nt: TGCGCCACCCACCCAGGCCGGCAGTCCTCCTACAATGAGCAGTTCTTC

d_call: .
j_call: TRBJ2-1
v_call: TRBV7-6
cdr3_length: 15
clone_size: .
cdr3_aa: CASSFTQDLGNEQFF
cdr3_nt: TGTGCCAGCAGCTTTACACAGGACCTGGGAAATGAGCAGTTCTTC

d_call: .
j_call: TRBJ1-1
v_call: TRBV4-2
cdr3_length: 13
clone_size: .
cdr3_aa: CASSQTVLTEAFF
cdr3_nt: TGTGCCAGCAGCCAAACAGTTCTCACTGAAGCTTTCTTT

d_call: .
j_call: TRBJ1-1
v_call: TRBV28
cdr3_length: 13
clone_size: .
cdr3_aa: CASSFRRNTEAFF
cdr3_nt: TGTGCCAGCAGTTTCCGGCGGAACACTGAAGCTTTCTTT

d_call: .
j_call: TRBJ2-7
v_call: TRBV30
cdr3_length: 11
clone_size: .
cdr3_aa: CACRVSYEQYF
cdr3_nt: TGTGCCTGTAGAGTTTCTTACGAGCAGTACTTC

d_call: .
j_call: TRBJ1-1
v_call: TRBV6-6
cdr3_length: 15
clone_size: .
cdr3_aa: CASSYRGAGYTEAFF
cdr3_nt: TGTGCCAGCAGTTATCGGGGGGCAGGGTACACTGAAGCTTTCTTT

d_call: .
j_call: TRBJ1-2
v_call: TRBV19
cdr3_length: 14
clone_size: .
cdr3_aa: CASSWGLPNYGYTF
cdr3_nt: TGTGCCAGTAGTTGGGGACTGCCCAACTATGGCTACACCTTC

d_call: .
j_call: TRBJ2-1
v_call: TRBV6-4
cdr3_length: 13
clone_size: .
cdr3_aa: CASSVFGGDEQFF
cdr3_nt: TGTGCCAGCAGTGTGTTCGGCGGAGATGAGCAGTTCTTC

d_call: .
j_call: TRBJ1-3
v_call: TRBV12-5
cdr3_length: 15
clone_size: .
cdr3_aa: CASGLMGGAENTIYF
cdr3_nt: TGTGCTAGTGGTTTGATGGGAGGGGCGGAAAACACCATATATTTT

d_call: .
j_call: TRBJ2-2
v_call: TRBV29-1
cdr3_length: 11
clone_size: .
cdr3_aa: CSVRQAGELFF
cdr3_nt: TGCAGCGTCAGACAGGCCGGGGAGCTGTTTTTT

d_call: .
j_call: TRBJ2-7
v_call: TRBV21-1
cdr3_length: 13
clone_size: .
cdr3_aa: CASSKQGDGEQYF
cdr3_nt: TGTGCCAGCAGCAAACAGGGGGACGGCGAGCAGTACTTC

d_call: .
j_call: TRBJ2-7
v_call: TRBV7-9
cdr3_length: 14
clone_size: .
cdr3_aa: CASSLDLKADEQYF
cdr3_nt: TGTGCCAGCAGCTTGGACCTAAAAGCCGACGAGCAGTACTTC

d_call: .
j_call: TRBJ1-5
v_call: TRBV19
cdr3_length: 15
clone_size: .
cdr3_aa: CASSIWSDSNQPQHF
cdr3_nt: TGTGCCAGTAGTATCTGGTCCGATAGCAATCAGCCCCAGCATTTT

d_call: TRBD2
j_call: TRBJ2-3
v_call: TRBV9
cdr3_length: 16
clone_size: .
cdr3_aa: CASSPNPSGARDTQYF
cdr3_nt: TGTGCCAGCAGCCCCAACCCTAGCGGGGCGAGAGATACGCAGTATTTT

d_call: TRBD1
j_call: TRBJ2-1
v_call: TRBV6-1
cdr3_length: 15
clone_size: .
cdr3_aa: CASSEEGQGGNEQFF
cdr3_nt: TGTGCCAGCAGTGAGGAGGGACAGGGGGGCAATGAGCAGTTCTTC

d_call: TRBD2
j_call: TRBJ2-5
v_call: TRBV29-1
cdr3_length: 13
clone_size: .
cdr3_aa: CSVGREAGETQYF
cdr3_nt: TGCAGCGTTGGACGGGAGGCCGGAGAGACCCAGTACTTC

d_call: .
j_call: TRBJ2-7
v_call: TRBV6-5
cdr3_length: 12
clone_size: .
cdr3_aa: CASMAGTYEQYF
cdr3_nt: TGTGCCAGCATGGCGGGTACCTACGAGCAGTACTTC

d_call: .
j_call: TRBJ1-1
v_call: TRBV4-3
cdr3_length: 15
clone_size: .
cdr3_aa: CASSQEALMNTEAFF
cdr3_nt: TGCGCCAGCAGCCAAGAGGCACTTATGAACACTGAAGCTTTCTTT

d_call: TRBD1
j_call: TRBJ1-5
v_call: TRBV11-2
cdr3_length: 16
clone_size: .
cdr3_aa: CASSLRDRVSNQPQHF
cdr3_nt: TGTGCCAGCAGCTTACGGGACAGGGTAAGCAATCAGCCCCAGCATTTT

d_call: TRBD2
j_call: TRBJ2-3
v_call: TRBV4-2
cdr3_length: 16
clone_size: .
cdr3_aa: CASSHPLAGKTDTQYF
cdr3_nt: TGTGCCAGCAGCCACCCATTAGCGGGAAAGACAGATACGCAGTATTTT

d_call: .
j_call: TRBJ1-3
v_call: TRBV29-1
cdr3_length: 15
clone_size: .
cdr3_aa: CSVTRSGTAGNTTYF
cdr3_nt: TGCAGCGTAACCCGATCCGGGACCGCTGGAAACACCACATATTTT

d_call: .
j_call: TRBJ2-7
v_call: TRBV5-4
cdr3_length: 15
clone_size: .
cdr3_aa: CASSLRAGGYYEQYF
cdr3_nt: TGTGCCAGCAGCTTGCGGGCAGGGGGGTACTACGAGCAGTACTTC

d_call: .
j_call: TRBJ1-4
v_call: TRBV30
cdr3_length: 14
clone_size: .
cdr3_aa: CAWTSGVTNEKLFF
cdr3_nt: TGTGCCTGGACCTCCGGGGTAACTAATGAAAAACTGTTTTTT

d_call: .
j_call: TRBJ1-1
v_call: TRBV30
cdr3_length: 13
clone_size: .
cdr3_aa: CAWSGWGLTEAFF
cdr3_nt: TGTGCCTGGAGTGGGTGGGGTCTCACTGAAGCTTTCTTT

d_call: TRBD1
j_call: TRBJ1-2
v_call: TRBV14
cdr3_length: 13
clone_size: .
cdr3_aa: CASSRTGLYGYTF
cdr3_nt: TGTGCCAGCAGCCGGACAGGCCTCTATGGCTACACCTTC

d_call: TRBD2
j_call: TRBJ2-2
v_call: TRBV4-1
cdr3_length: 21
clone_size: .
cdr3_aa: CASSQGFLLAGGPRWTGELFF
cdr3_nt: TGCGCCAGCAGCCAAGGATTCCTTCTAGCGGGGGGGCCCCGGTGGACCGGGGAGCTGTTTTTT

d_call: .
j_call: TRBJ2-5
v_call: TRBV10-3
cdr3_length: 13
clone_size: few
cdr3_aa: CAISEGGRETQYF
cdr3_nt: TGTGCCATCAGTGAGGGGGGGCGGGAGACCCAGTACTTC

d_call: .
j_call: TRBJ2-7
v_call: TRBV7-9
cdr3_length: 11
clone_size: .
cdr3_aa: CASSSGPEQYF
cdr3_nt: TGTGCCAGCAGCTCGGGACCCGAGCAGTACTTC

d_call: .
j_call: TRBJ2-7
v_call: TRBV6-1
cdr3_length: 12
clone_size: .
cdr3_aa: CASTAGAHEQYF
cdr3_nt: TGTGCCAGCACTGCAGGGGCCCACGAGCAGTACTTC

d_call: .
j_call: TRBJ1-1
v_call: TRBV6-5
cdr3_length: 12
clone_size: .
cdr3_aa: CASSRQNTEAFF
cdr3_nt: TGTGCCAGCAGCAGACAGAACACTGAAGCTTTCTTT

d_call: TRBD2
j_call: TRBJ2-1
v_call: TRBV14
cdr3_length: 18
clone_size: .
cdr3_aa: CASSQETPWASGHNEQFF
cdr3_nt: TGTGCCAGCAGCCAAGAGACTCCTTGGGCTAGCGGGCACAATGAGCAGTTCTTC

d_call: TRBD1
j_call: TRBJ2-3
v_call: TRBV7-2
cdr3_length: 15
clone_size: .
cdr3_aa: CASSSSWTGYDTQYF
cdr3_nt: TGTGCCAGCAGTTCATCGTGGACAGGGTACGATACGCAGTATTTT

d_call: .
j_call: TRBJ2-7
v_call: TRBV30
cdr3_length: 15
clone_size: .
cdr3_aa: CAWSAGLAGSYEQYF
cdr3_nt: TGTGCCTGGAGTGCAGGGCTAGCTGGCTCCTACGAGCAGTACTTC

d_call: .
j_call: TRBJ1-1
v_call: TRBV27
cdr3_length: 13
clone_size: few
cdr3_aa: CASSSGGGLGAFF
cdr3_nt: TGTGCCAGCAGCTCCGGGGGGGGATTAGGGGCTTTCTTT

d_call: .
j_call: TRBJ2-1
v_call: TRBV11-3
cdr3_length: 13
clone_size: .
cdr3_aa: CASSFSQIHEQFF
cdr3_nt: TGTGCCAGCAGCTTCTCCCAAATCCATGAGCAGTTCTTC

d_call: .
j_call: TRBJ2-2
v_call: TRBV4-3
cdr3_length: 12
clone_size: .
cdr3_aa: CASSQASGELFF
cdr3_nt: TGCGCCAGCAGCCAAGCTAGCGGGGAGCTGTTTTTT

d_call: .
j_call: TRBJ1-3
v_call: TRBV4-1
cdr3_length: 15
clone_size: .
cdr3_aa: CASSQLGGSGNTIYF
cdr3_nt: TGCGCCAGCAGCCAATTAGGGGGATCCGGAAACACCATATATTTT

d_call: .
j_call: TRBJ2-3
v_call: TRBV30
cdr3_length: 14
clone_size: .
cdr3_aa: CAWNRALGVDTQYF
cdr3_nt: TGTGCCTGGAATCGGGCCCTCGGGGTGGATACGCAGTATTTT